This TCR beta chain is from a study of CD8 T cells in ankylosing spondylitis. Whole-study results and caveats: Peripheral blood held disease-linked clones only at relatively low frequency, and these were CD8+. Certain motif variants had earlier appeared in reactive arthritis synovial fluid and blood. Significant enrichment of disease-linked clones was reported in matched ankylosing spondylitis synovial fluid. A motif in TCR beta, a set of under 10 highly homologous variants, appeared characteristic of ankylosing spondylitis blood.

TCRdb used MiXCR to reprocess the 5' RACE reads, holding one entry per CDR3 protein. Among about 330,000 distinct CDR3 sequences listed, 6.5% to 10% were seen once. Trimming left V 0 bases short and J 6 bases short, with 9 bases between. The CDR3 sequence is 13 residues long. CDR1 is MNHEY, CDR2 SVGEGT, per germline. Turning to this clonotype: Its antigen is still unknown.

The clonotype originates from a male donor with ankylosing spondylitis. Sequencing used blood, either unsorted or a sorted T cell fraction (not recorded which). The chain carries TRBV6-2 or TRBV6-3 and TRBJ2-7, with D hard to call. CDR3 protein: CASSYSKVGEQYF. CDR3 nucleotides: TGTGCCAGCAGTTACTCGAAGGTTGGCGAGCAGTACTTC.